This T cell receptor beta chain came from a study of regulatory T cells in long-lasting Graves disease. Study outcomes and limitations: Reduced TCR diversity was observed in persistent Graves' patients versus newly diagnosed patients.

The length of the CDR3 is 16 residues. V shed 7 bases and J shed 0 bases, with 16 bases lying between them. CDR1 and CDR2 from the germline V gene are MGHDK and SYGVNS. CDR3 regions were amplified by Arm-PCR using iRepertoire HTBI primers to build TCR beta libraries. MiXCR, applied by TCRdb to the multiplex PCR reads, yields one record per CDR3 protein. Seen here are about 420,000 distinct CDR3 sequences, about 17% observed once, and the top ten hold roughly 23%. This clonotype was seen more than once but under ten times. Its matching antigen is unknown. As for time point: newly diagnosed GD, antithyroid drugs for less than 3 months. With RNA extracted from PBMCs as input, the TCR library was made. This sample was also put to use in a study of T cells in Graves' hyperthyroidism and ophthalmopathy.

This sequence joins TRBV25-1 and TRBJ1-5, with D unresolved. This material consisted of peripheral blood mononuclear cells (PBMCs), taken at new diagnosis, from a patient treated with antithyroid drugs. The TCR comes from a woman aged 18-35 years with Graves disease. The CDR3 DNA sequence: TGTGCCAGCAAAATCGGACCGCCTTATAGCAATCAGCCCCAGCATTTT. It specifies CASKIGPPYSNQPQHF.